Following are 5 T cell receptor beta chains from one sample sequenced in a study of cytomegalovirus exposure and HLA in healthy donors. PCR involved 60 Vbeta and 13 Jbeta primers. Sequencing was performed with immunoSEQ multiplex PCR; in TCRdb, only in-frame clones are kept and a portion is missing. The sample carries about 160,000 clones, about 82% recorded once. The sequenced sample consisted of PBMCs. These receptors were collected from a young woman in good health and CMV-seropositive.

The chain employs TRBV2 and TRBJ2-7, with 7 bases fitting TRBD2. Germline lookup yields CDR1 SNHLY and CDR2 FYNNEI. There are 15 residues in the CDR3. V dropped 4 bases and J dropped 5; count of bases not matched to a gene: 11. The CDR3 region is CASSVRGRGYDEQYF. The CDR3 DNA is TGTGCCAGCAGTGTGCGGGGGAGGGGTTACGACGAGCAGTACTTC.

This chain joins TRBV7-9 and TRBJ1-2; tentative D call: TRBD1 (5 bases). This CDR3 has 15 residues. From germline, CDR1 is SEHNR and CDR2 FQNEAQ (reference sequence). V lost 4 bases and J 4 bases, leaving 16 bases between the germline ends. The CDR3 reads CASSSGGDLIYGYTF. In DNA form, the CDR3 reads TGTGCCAGCAGCTCGGGAGGGGATTTGATCTATGGCTACACCTTC.

In regard to this clone: At the DNA level, this CDR3 is encoded by other sequences in the same sample as well. The chain is built from TRBV29-1 and TRBJ2-1; TRBD2 aligns across 7 bases. Germline trimming cut 4 bases from V and 0 bases from J; bases unmatched to any gene: 0. The V gene's germline CDR1 is SQVTM and CDR2 ANQGSEA. CDR3 size: 13 residues. The CDR3 loop reads CSVGGSSYNEQFF. The CDR3 DNA reads TGCAGCGTTGGCGGGAGCTCCTACAATGAGCAGTTCTTC.

J is TRBJ1-2 and V is TRBV6-5, with D perhaps TRBD1 (5 bases). The CDR3 loop spans 13 amino acids. Trimming pared 6 bases from V and 6 bases from J, leaving 14 bases between. Germline assignment: CDR1 MNHEY and CDR2 SVGAGI. In DNA form, the CDR3 reads TGTGCCAGCAGCACTCCGTGGGGGGATGGCTACACCTTC. This sequence encodes CASSTPWGDGYTF.

The V call is TRBV4-1, the J call TRBJ1-6; D is uncertain. The CDR3 has 15 amino acids. The V end was cut by 1 base, the J end by 8 bases, with 12 bases between. Germline lookup yields CDR1 MGHRA and CDR2 YSYEKL. The chain's CDR3 is CASSQGQTLDSPLHF. The CDR3 DNA reads TGCGCCAGCAGCCAAGGTCAGACTCTTGATTCACCCCTCCACTTT.